The clone carrying this T cell receptor beta chain was counted a single time. Antigen: not known. For sequencing, patients were chosen who had shown expansion of CD8+CD57+ cells by flow cytometry. The germline gives CDR1 MNHNS, CDR2 SASEGT. The CDR3 runs 13 residues. The germline V and J ends were trimmed by 10 bases and 4 bases, with 14 bases remaining between them. The data originate from a study of CD8+CD57+ T cells in acquired aplastic anemia. Profiling that covered TCR beta VDJ and CDR3 relied on genomic DNA as its template. In TCRdb, the reads were re-called with MiXCR into one record per CDR3 protein. This sample has under 350,000 distinct CDR3 sequences, with about 50% found just once. Points from the study as a whole: Patients and controls shared twenty-nine CD8+ CDR3 sequences.

The source material was sorted CD4+, CD8+, or CD8+CD57+ T cells (not recorded which) from PBMCs. This sequence originates from a human donor with aplastic anemia. The genes are TRBV6-1 and TRBJ1-5; D remains ambiguous. CDR3 in DNA: TGTGCCACCACAGACCGGGCGAATCAGCCCCAGCATTTT. Protein: CATTDRANQPQHF.